This passage covers 22 T cell receptor beta chains from one sample sequenced in a study of cytomegalovirus exposure and HLA in healthy donors. With 60 Vbeta and 13 Jbeta primers, the PCR was carried out. Sequencing was performed with immunoSEQ multiplex PCR; in TCRdb, only in-frame clones are kept and a portion is missing. The sample lists some 160,000 clones, about 75% occurring once. Sequencing used PBMCs. These receptors originate from a man in his 60s in good health and CMV-seronegative.

This chain joins TRBV21-1 and TRBJ2-3; the table gives TRBD2 as D, unverified against the DNA. TRBV21-1 is noted as a pseudogene. This CDR3 is 14 amino acids long. The chain's CDR3 is CASRIAGVTDTQYF. The DNA of the CDR3 is TGTGCCAGCCGAATAGCGGGAGTCACAGATACGCAGTATTTT.

There are a few counts of this clone. The V call is TRBV2, the J call TRBJ2-6, with unresolved D. CDR1 and CDR2 from the germline V gene are SNHLY and FYNNEI. The V end lost 0 bases, the J end lost 5 bases, and 11 bases lay between the germline ends. The CDR3 runs 16 residues. The CDR3 here is CASSEAWQLRANVLTF. In DNA form, the CDR3 reads TGTGCCAGCAGTGAAGCGTGGCAGTTGCGGGCCAACGTCCTGACTTTC.

Notes on this clone: The germline gene is not matched at one end of the junction; a read error may be the cause. V usage is TRBV7-9 and J usage is TRBJ2-1; 7 bases agree with TRBD2. Germline V lookup: CDR1 SEHNR, CDR2 FQNEAQ (reference sequence). The CDR3 is made up of 15 amino acids. The CDR3 spells CSSSPPTSSYNEQFF. For the CDR3, the DNA is TGTTCCAGCAGCCCCCCGACTAGCAGCTACAATGAGCAGTTCTTC.

The chain couples TRBV9 to TRBJ1-4; 7 bases match TRBD1. The CDR3 is 16 amino acids. V lost 3 bases to trimming and J lost 9 bases; unmatched junction nucleotides: 14. The germline V gene has CDR1 SGDLS and CDR2 YYNGEE. The CDR3 DNA follows: TGTGCCAGCAGCGCGACGGGGGGGCGACAGGGAAAAAAACTGTTTTTT. This gives the protein CASSATGGRQGKKLFF.

The chain carries TRBV9 and TRBJ2-7, with 11 bases lining up with TRBD2. CDR1 SGDLS and CDR2 YYNGEE come from the germline V gene. Trimming cost V 0 bases and J 6 bases; bases outside gene matches: 5. The CDR3 consists of 15 residues. The CDR3 coding sequence is TGTGCCAGCAGCGTAGAAAACCTAGCGGGAGGCGAGCAGTACTTC. Amino acid sequence: CASSVENLAGGEQYF.

V and J are TRBV29-1 and TRBJ2-5; 7 bases are a match to TRBD1. CDR3 length: 13 amino acids. Trimming cost V 6 bases and J 1 base; bases outside gene matches: 5. Germline CDR1 SQVTM, CDR2 ANQGSEA. CDR3 nucleotides: TGCAGCGTAGACGGGACAGCCCAAGAGACCCAGTACTTC. This codes for CSVDGTAQETQYF.

The chain is built from TRBV27 and TRBJ1-5; possibly TRBD1 for D (6 bases). Germline V gene data show CDR1 as MNHEY and CDR2 as SMNVEV (reference sequence). The germline V and J ends were trimmed by 1 base and 0 bases, with 19 bases remaining between them. The CDR3 runs to 19 residues. The CDR3 region is CASSLYGGGRAYSNQPQHF. DNA for the CDR3: TGTGCCAGCAGTTTATATGGGGGCGGGAGGGCTTATAGCAATCAGCCCCAGCATTTT.

The chain is built from TRBV5-4 and TRBJ2-1, with TRBD1 matching 10 bases. Trimming took 3 bases from V and 8 from J; bases not matched to a gene: 8. CDR3 length equals 15 residues. The germline V gene encodes CDR1 SGHNT and CDR2 YYREEE (reference sequence). CDR3 sequence (DNA): TGTGCCAGCAGCTCCCGGACAGGGGGGTTCGATGAGCAGTTCTTC. Amino acid sequence: CASSSRTGGFDEQFF.

The chain links TRBV4-3 to TRBJ2-7, with D maybe TRBD2 (6 bases). This CDR3 comprises 14 residues. CDR1 and CDR2 (germline): LGHNA, YSLEER. The germline V and J ends were trimmed by 3 bases and 0 bases, with 9 bases remaining between them. The CDR3 here is CASSQAGPSYEQYF. The CDR3 nucleotides read TGCGCCAGCAGCCAGGCGGGACCCTCCTACGAGCAGTACTTC.

V usage is TRBV5-4 and J usage is TRBJ2-2; the match to TRBD2 covers 10 bases. The CDR3 loop spans 15 amino acids. J gave up 6 bases and V 5 bases, and 7 bases lay outside the gene matches. CDR1 and CDR2 from the germline V gene are SGHNT and YYREEE (reference sequence). CDR3 sequence reads: CASSPGTSDPGELFF. CDR3 bases: TGTGCCAGCAGTCCCGGGACTAGCGACCCCGGGGAGCTGTTTTTT.

This chain's CDR3 is CASSWGLAGGSSTDTQYF. In nucleotides, the CDR3 is TGTGCCAGCAGTTGGGGACTAGCGGGGGGATCTAGCACAGATACGCAGTATTTT. This chain joins TRBV27 and TRBJ2-3, with TRBD2 matching over 15 bases. The germline CDR1 and CDR2 sequences are MNHEY and SMNVEV (reference sequence). This CDR3 is built from 18 residues. V gave up 4 bases and J gave up 0 bases; unmatched junction bases: 5.

A single count supports this clone. The V gene is TRBV9, the J gene TRBJ2-3; 12 bases map to TRBD2. Looked up from germline, CDR1 is SGDLS and CDR2 is YYNGEE. The CDR3 is 14 residues long. V gave up 2 bases and J gave up 6 bases; unmatched junction bases: 1. The CDR3 coding sequence is TGTGCCAGCAGCGTCGGACTAGCGGGGGATACGCAGTATTTT. The encoded protein is CASSVGLAGDTQYF.

This clone was seen more than once but under ten times. The sample carries other DNA sequences with the same CDR3. The chain is built from TRBV29-1 and TRBJ1-3, with 7 positions matching TRBD1. Germline loops: CDR1 SQVTM, CDR2 ANQGSEA. CDR3 length: 14 residues. V trimming: 3 bases; J trimming: 4 bases; junction bases outside the gene matches: 6. The CDR3 sequence: CSVDPTGLGNTIYF. In DNA form, the CDR3 reads TGCAGCGTTGACCCGACAGGGCTCGGAAACACCATATATTTT.

The rearrangement uses TRBV28 and TRBJ1-2; D might be TRBD1 (5 bases). Per the germline V gene, CDR1 is MDHEN and CDR2 is SYDVKM. There are 15 residues in the CDR3. V lost 2 bases and J lost 8, with 18 bases in between. The DNA of the CDR3 is TGTGCCAGCAGTTTAGGGGGGACCTCCTTGGGCGGCTACACCTTC. It specifies CASSLGGTSLGGYTF.

CDR3 DNA: TGTGCCAGCAGCCCCCACAGGGGCCTAGCGGGAGGCCAAGAGACCCAGTACTTC. Encoded protein: CASSPHRGLAGGQETQYF. The rearrangement uses TRBV7-2 and TRBJ2-5; 11 bases agree with TRBD2. CDR1 and CDR2 from the germline V gene are SGHTA and FQGNSA. The trim removed 5 bases at V and 1 base at J, leaving 12 bases unmatched. This CDR3 is 18 amino acids long.

The chain employs TRBV6-4 and TRBJ2-7; D is uncertain. Germline lookup yields CDR1 MRHNA and CDR2 SNTAGT. The CDR3 totals 15 residues. V lost 4 bases to trimming and J lost 0 bases, with 13 bases between them. The CDR3 here is CASSAPPYGSYEQYF. In DNA, the CDR3 is TGTGCCAGCAGTGCCCCCCCGTACGGCTCCTACGAGCAGTACTTC.

The chain employs TRBV28 and TRBJ2-7, with 11 bases that match TRBD2. The trim removed 2 bases at V and 5 bases at J, leaving 11 bases unmatched. This CDR3 contains 17 residues. Germline lookup yields CDR1 MDHEN and CDR2 SYDVKM. Here the CDR3 DNA reads TGTGCCAGCAGTTTACTAGCGGGAGGTCGATTTAACCACGAGCAGTACTTC. Amino acids: CASSLLAGGRFNHEQYF.

V usage is TRBV7-2 and J usage is TRBJ1-4, with 8 nucleotides matching TRBD1. Trimming removed 5 bases from V and 6 bases from J; junction bases left unmatched: 8. The CDR3 consists of 15 residues. Germline lookup yields CDR1 SGHTA and CDR2 FQGNSA. The CDR3 coding sequence is TGTGCCAGCAGCCCCCGGACAGGGATGTATGAAAAACTGTTTTTT. This translates into CASSPRTGMYEKLFF.

The V and J genes are TRBV6-6 and TRBJ2-3; 9 bases are shared with TRBD2. Germline loops: CDR1 MNHNY, CDR2 SVGAGI (reference sequence). Trimming removed 6 bases from V and 0 bases from J; junction bases left unmatched: 7. CDR3 length equals 16 residues. CDR3 residues: CASSLPLAGSTDTQYF. In nucleotides, the CDR3 is TGTGCCAGCAGCCTTCCCCTAGCGGGGAGCACAGATACGCAGTATTTT.

The chain carries TRBV27 and TRBJ2-4, with TRBD1 matching over 9 bases. Germline-derived CDR1 and CDR2 are MNHEY and SMNVEV (reference sequence). The CDR3 extends over 15 amino acids. The ends lost 6 bases at V and 7 bases at J; junction bases unmatched: 10. In DNA, the CDR3 is TGTGCCAGCAGAAGGACAGGGGAACGGTTTAACATTCAGTACTTC. Protein product: CASRRTGERFNIQYF.

V usage is TRBV6-6 and J usage is TRBJ2-2; D is perhaps TRBD2 (6 bases). Germline assignment: CDR1 MNHNY and CDR2 SVGAGI (reference sequence). The CDR3 has 15 amino acids. V lost 7 bases, J lost 2 bases, and 14 bases lay in between. The CDR3 is CASTKKEGNTGELFF. Here the CDR3 DNA reads TGTGCCAGCACCAAGAAGGAGGGCAACACCGGGGAGCTGTTTTTT.

V and J are TRBV18 and TRBJ1-1, with 8 bases identical to TRBD1. The V gene end was trimmed by 6 bases and the J gene end by 5 bases; junction bases not matched to a gene: 14. CDR1 is KGHSH and CDR2 is LQKENI in the germline V gene. The CDR3 runs 16 residues. The CDR3: CASSAGQGGSGTEAFF. The CDR3 region has the DNA TGTGCCAGCTCGGCTGGACAGGGCGGGAGTGGAACTGAAGCTTTCTTT.